The TCR beta chain described here comes from a study of T cells in Graves' hyperthyroidism and ophthalmopathy. Unmatched junction bases numbered 7, after V lost 2 bases and J lost 2 bases. Germline V lookup: CDR1 SGHRS, CDR2 YFSETQ. The CDR3 length is 15 residues. Thyroid ultrasound and orbital computed tomography, with clinical symptoms and serum thyroxine and TRAb, informed diagnoses. In this sample, this clonotype turned up a few times. Antigen: not known. The TCR beta CDR3 regions underwent amplification using RNA transcripts as the source. Primed by the HTBI set, a first-round RT-PCR was run on the TCR CDR3. TCRdb redid the calling of the multiplex PCR reads with MiXCR, one entry per CDR3 protein. The sample yields hundreds of thousands of distinct CDR3 sequences, around 42% seen once. Points from the study as a whole: Ophthalmopathy cases were set apart from stable hyperthyroidism by a 13 V-J model. Blood also held most thyroid clonotypes expanded beyond 0.001.

The chain uses TRBV5-1 and TRBJ2-7, with 7 positions matching TRBD1. Sequenced material: peripheral blood or thyroid tissue (not recorded which). This clonotype was sampled from a woman aged 18 to 35 with Graves' hyperthyroidism. DNA of the CDR3: TGCGCCAGCAGCTTTACAGGGGCGGTCCCCTACGAGCAGTACTTC. Translation: CASSFTGAVPYEQYF.